This T cell receptor (beta chain) was identified during a study of cytomegalovirus exposure and HLA in healthy donors. The CDR3 consists of 13 residues. Trimming took off 2 bases at V and 1 base at J, with 5 bases between the two ends. The germline gives CDR1 LNHDA, CDR2 SQIVND (reference sequence). Primers for the PCR totalled 60 Vbeta and 13 Jbeta. TCRdb keeps only in-frame clones here, not all; method: immunoSEQ multiplex PCR. The sample yields 90,000 to 120,000 clones, 74% seen once. Remarks on this clone: Different DNA sequences within this sample yield the same CDR3.

This receptor was obtained from a woman between 40 and 55 years old in good health and CMV-seropositive. The sequenced material came from PBMCs. The genes are TRBV19 and TRBJ1-1, with D possibly TRBD1 on 5 matching bases. The CDR3 region has the DNA TGTGCCAGTAGTATAAGGGGGAACACTGAAGCTTTCTTT. Protein product: CASSIRGNTEAFF.